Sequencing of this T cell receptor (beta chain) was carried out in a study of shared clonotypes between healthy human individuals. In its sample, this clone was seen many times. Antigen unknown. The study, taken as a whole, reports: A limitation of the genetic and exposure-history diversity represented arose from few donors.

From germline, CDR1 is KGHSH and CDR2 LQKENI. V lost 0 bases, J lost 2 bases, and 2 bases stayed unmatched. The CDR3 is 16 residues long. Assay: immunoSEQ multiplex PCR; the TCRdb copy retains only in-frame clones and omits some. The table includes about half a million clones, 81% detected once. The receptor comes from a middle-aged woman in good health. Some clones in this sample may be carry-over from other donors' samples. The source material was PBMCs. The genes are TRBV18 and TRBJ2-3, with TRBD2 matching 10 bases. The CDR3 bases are TGTGCCAGCTCACCACCGGGACTAGCGACCACAGATACGCAGTATTTT. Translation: CASSPPGLATTDTQYF.